This T cell receptor beta chain emerged from a study of blood T cell repertoires in COVID-19. Study-level information: COVID-19 samples, acute and convalescent, were from the United States, Italy and Spain. The cDNA or gDNA used as material had been derived from T cells, B-cell-depleted T cells, or PBMCs.

CDR3 length: 15 amino acids. The germline V gene encodes CDR1 SQVTM and CDR2 ANQGSEA. V was clipped by 1 base and J by 6 bases, with 16 bases between them. Original data processing: Amplified reference gene primers provided the basis for estimating nucleated cell counts. Generated by immunoSEQ multiplex PCR, the TCRdb table keeps only in-frame clones and is missing some. From that table come the V and J calls and clone size; the DNA was used to work out D and trimming. Of about 71,000 clones listed, 82% were seen once; the top ten hold roughly 13%. The sequencing sample was made of peripheral blood. The genes are TRBV29-1 and TRBJ2-1; TRBD1 might be the D (7 bases). The TCR comes from a woman older than 75 with acute or convalescent COVID-19. The CDR3 DNA is TGCAGCGTTGAAGGGAGGGGACAGACTCTCAATGAGCAGTTCTTC. Protein: CSVEGRGQTLNEQFF.